The T cell receptor beta chain described here comes from a study of human T cells and chemical hapten exposure. Study-level background: Diphenylcyclopropenone, dosed weekly to the scalp, was given to patients throughout the roughly 24-week study. After 6 days, upper back 0.01% DPC patch tests were scored.

This clonotype was picked up many times. Germline V CDR1 and CDR2: LGHNA, YNFKEQ. The V gene end was trimmed by 6 bases and the J gene end by 0 bases; junction bases not matched to a gene: 14. CDR3 length equals 18 residues. The study used a library that attached unique molecular identifiers to individual cDNA molecules. Original data processing: The median was around 89,000 TCRs per sample, ranging roughly 20,000 to 750,000. Using its own MiXCR run on the RACE reads, TCRdb lists one record per CDR3 protein. Here the V and J calls rest on TCRdb's processing, not on the authors' analysis. Of a few hundred thousand distinct CDR3 sequences detected, about 5% appear once; the ten largest clones hold about 8.2%. Time point noted: pre-sensitization, week 0. Documented treatment: therapeutic diphenylcyclopropenone sensitization with weekly scalp DPC.

This sequence joins TRBV4-2 and TRBJ2-5; 9 nucleotides agree with TRBD2. This clonotype originated in a woman aged 18-29 years with alopecia areata. Some clones in this sample may be carry-over from other donors' samples. The sequencing used whole blood, collected in connection with sensitization to the hapten diphenylcyclopropenone (DPC). The CDR3 is CASSPSSGLATYQETQYF. CDR3 DNA sequence: TGTGCCAGCAGTCCCAGCAGCGGACTAGCGACGTACCAAGAGACCCAGTACTTC.